This TCR beta chain was sequenced during a study of T cell responses to AZD1222 COVID-19 vaccine. Assay used: immunoSEQ multiplex PCR; TCRdb lists only in-frame clones, some missing. The sample lists approximately 68,000 clones; 88% were seen once. This CDR3 region has 18 residues. This chain links TRBV21-1 with TRBJ2-2; the table's D call, TRBD1, has no DNA check behind it. TRBV21-1 is a pseudogene segment. This receptor was obtained from an adult who received the MenACWY meningococcal vaccine as a control. The sample consisted of peripheral blood, taken 28 days after the second dose of the MenACWY control vaccine. CDR3 sequence: CASSKDPLTDTASGELFF. The CDR3 DNA is TGTGCCAGCAGCAAGGACCCACTTACGGACACAGCCAGCGGGGAGCTGTTTTTT.